This T cell receptor beta chain was found in a study of blood T cell repertoires in COVID-19. The data were produced by immunoSEQ multiplex PCR, yet TCRdb's version contains in-frame clones alone and is incomplete. The repertoire has 20,000 to 25,000 clones, roughly 84% of them found once; the top ten carry 3.2%. Sequencing was done on a sample of peripheral blood. This clonotype was obtained from a man aged 35-49 years with acute or convalescent COVID-19.

DNA of the CDR3: TGTGCCAGCAGTAAGACCGGGACTAGCGGGAGACAAACCGGGGAGCTGTTTTTT. Translation: CASSKTGTSGRQTGELFF. The J gene is TRBJ2-2, the V gene TRBV27; 14 bases are a match to TRBD2. Looked up from germline, CDR1 is MNHEY and CDR2 is SMNVEV (reference sequence). The CDR3 is made up of 18 amino acids. J was trimmed by 5 bases and V by 5 bases; bases with no gene match: 10.